These 4 T cell receptor beta chains share one sample of origin, sequenced in a study of blood T cell repertoires in COVID-19 (dated by TCRdb to the early 2020s). The library was produced with the immunoSEQ multiplex PCR assay. As stored in TCRdb, this immuneACCESS dataset retains in-frame rearrangements with V and J assigned. A fraction of the clones does not appear; measured against another copy, unresolved V genes explain less than half of the discrepancy, and the remainder lacks a known reason. This sample gives a few hundred thousand clones in total; around nine tenths of them show up just once. The ten largest make up 10% of the sample. Sequences were obtained from PBMCs or T cells enriched from blood (not recorded which). The receptors here all came from a woman between 50 and 59 years old who had recovered from COVID-19.

The chain combines TRBV12-3 or TRBV12-4 with TRBJ1-2; D not certain. The CDR3 is 12 residues long. The germline V and J ends were trimmed by 0 bases and 7 bases, with 6 bases remaining between them. CDR3 loop: CASSLASGGYTF. CDR3 nucleotide sequence: TGTGCCAGCAGTTTAGCGAGTGGTGGCTACACCTTC.

V is TRBV7-2 and J is TRBJ2-3; maybe TRBD2 (6 bases). Trimming cost V 3 bases and J 2 bases, with 12 bases left between them. The CDR3 contains 15 residues. The V gene's germline CDR1 is SGHTA and CDR2 FQGNSA. The CDR3 nucleotides read TGTGCCAGCAGCTTTGGGGCGGGGCACACAGATACGCAGTATTTT. Amino acids: CASSFGAGHTDTQYF.

The J gene is TRBJ2-1, the V gene TRBV9; TRBD2 is a possible D gene (7 bases). Trimming left V 4 bases short and J 6 bases short, with 17 bases between. CDR1 is SGDLS, CDR2 YYNGEE, per germline. The CDR3 is made up of 15 amino acids. Written as DNA, the CDR3 is TGTGCCAGCAGCCTCGAGGGGGGGCTAATCAATGAGCAGTTCTTC. Protein: CASSLEGGLINEQFF.

This chain links TRBV18 with TRBJ1-1; perhaps TRBD1 as D (5 bases). V shed 3 bases and J shed 1 base, with 12 bases lying between them. The length of the CDR3 is 15 residues. Germline V CDR1 and CDR2: KGHSH, LQKENI. The CDR3 coding sequence is TGTGCCAGCTCACCGGAGGGGACGGGGAACACTGAAGCTTTCTTT. Amino acid sequence: CASSPEGTGNTEAFF.